The 10 T cell receptor beta chains reported below all come from one sample, sequenced in a study of blood T cell repertoires in COVID-19 (dated by TCRdb to about 2020). Preparation of the library involved the immunoSEQ multiplex PCR assay. TCRdb took this table from immuneACCESS and kept in-frame rearrangements with V and J called. Such tables lack part of the clones; where checked against another copy, unresolved V genes explain under half of the gap, and the rest is unexplained. Here the sample has some 170,000 clones; roughly 89% occur a single time. Roughly an eighth of the sample belongs to the ten largest clones. Sequencing was carried out using peripheral blood. These receptor sequences come from a woman aged 70 to 79 with COVID-19, enrolled during active disease.

This clone has a handful of counts. This chain uses TRBV6-6 with TRBJ1-6; D is ambiguous. The CDR3 sequence is 15 residues long. Trimming left V 10 bases short and J 10 bases short, with 23 bases between. Germline-derived CDR1 and CDR2 are MNHNY and SVGAGI (reference sequence). Here the CDR3 DNA reads TGTGCCAACCAGATCGGGGTAATACGAGAATCACCCCTCCACTTT. Amino acid sequence: CANQIGVIRESPLHF.

CDR3 in amino acids: CASLAGGSGGELFF. CDR3 nucleotide sequence: TGTGCCAGCCTAGCGGGAGGATCGGGCGGGGAGCTGTTTTTT. The rearrangement joins TRBV19 to TRBJ2-2; 11 bases are a match to TRBD2. Germline values: CDR1 LNHDA, CDR2 SQIVND (reference sequence). The V segment lost 9 bases and the J segment 7 bases; nucleotides outside the gene matches: 7. The CDR3 is made up of 14 amino acids.

The V call is TRBV27, the J call TRBJ2-7, with 9 nucleotides matching TRBD1. Germline values: CDR1 MNHEY, CDR2 SMNVEV (reference sequence). With V trimmed by 5 bases and J by 7 bases, 6 bases remained unmatched. The CDR3 extends over 13 amino acids. CDR3 in amino acids: CASSEYRGREQYF. CDR3 nucleotide sequence: TGTGCCAGCAGTGAATACAGGGGGCGTGAGCAGTACTTC.

V gene TRBV5-1 combines with J gene TRBJ2-7; the D gene is possibly TRBD2 (6 bases). This CDR3 has 14 amino acids. The germline gives CDR1 SGHRS, CDR2 YFSETQ. The ends were cut back, 0 bases at V and 0 bases at J, with 7 bases in the middle. CDR3 amino acids: CASSLGGVSYEQYF. CDR3 DNA sequence: TGCGCCAGCAGCTTGGGCGGGGTCTCCTACGAGCAGTACTTC. The entire variable domain, with the rest obtained from reference TRBV5-1 and TRBJ2-7, is as follows: KAGVTQTPRYLIKTRGQQVTLSCSPISGHRSVSWYQQTPGQGLQFLFEYFSETQRNKGNFPGRFSGRQFSNSRSEMNVSTLELGDSALYLCASSLGGVSYEQYFGPGTRLTVT.

The chain recombines TRBV7-9 with TRBJ1-5, with TRBD1 identical over 9 bases. V gave up 5 bases and J gave up 2 bases; unmatched junction bases: 4. The CDR3 extends over 15 amino acids. Germline V gene data show CDR1 as SEHNR and CDR2 as FQNEAQ (reference sequence). The CDR3 here is CASSMDRGGNQPQHF. CDR3 sequence (DNA): TGTGCCAGCAGCATGGACAGGGGAGGCAATCAGCCCCAGCATTTT.

The chain carries TRBV5-1 and TRBJ1-1; D is unclear. The CDR3 is 15 amino acids. V was trimmed by 1 base and J by 1 base, leaving 11 bases between them. Germline V gene data show CDR1 as SGHRS and CDR2 as YFSETQ. The CDR3 here is CASSLRADTNTEAFF. CDR3 sequence (DNA): TGCGCCAGCAGCTTGCGCGCGGATACGAACACTGAAGCTTTCTTT.

The chain uses TRBV4-1 and TRBJ2-7; the D gene is possibly TRBD2 (5 bases). The ends were cut back, 1 base at V and 3 bases at J, with 13 bases in the middle. Germline-derived CDR1 and CDR2 are MGHRA and YSYEKL. The CDR3 has 15 residues. For the CDR3, the DNA is TGCGCCAGCAGCCAAGTAAACAGCGGAGGCTACGAGCAGTACTTC. This sequence encodes CASSQVNSGGYEQYF.

This clone was detected only once. The genes are TRBV24-1 and TRBJ2-1; perhaps TRBD1 as D (6 bases). The CDR3 has 15 amino acids. Germline V gives CDR1 KGHDR, CDR2 SFDVKD. V was pared by 4 bases and J by 5 bases, with 14 bases between. CDR3 residues: CATSDRTEHHNEQFF. Written as DNA, the CDR3 is TGTGCCACCAGTGACCGGACAGAGCACCACAATGAGCAGTTCTTC.

On this clone itself: At one boundary the junction diverges from the germline segment, which might be a read error. The CDR3 region is CASSATGLNGQFF. DNA for the CDR3: TGTGCCAGCAGCGCGACAGGGCTCAATGGGCAGTTCTTC. The chain has TRBV9 and TRBJ2-1; 7 bases match TRBD1. The CDR3 runs to 13 residues. CDR1 is SGDLS and CDR2 is YYNGEE in the germline V gene.

This sequence joins TRBV6-5 and TRBJ2-2, with TRBD2 matching 11 bases. V shed 5 bases and J 5 bases; nucleotides not matched to a gene: 4. CDR1 is MNHEY, CDR2 SVGAGI, per germline. The CDR3 has 15 residues. Here the CDR3 DNA reads TGTGCCAGCAGTCAACTAGCGGGAGCTACCGGGGAGCTGTTTTTT. Its protein is CASSQLAGATGELFF.